This is a list of T cell receptor beta chains from one sample in a study of response to subunit inactivated influenza vaccine. TCRdb reprocessed the RT-PCR reads via MiXCR and lists one record per CDR3 protein. Of fewer than 650,000 distinct CDR3 sequences in the sample, 10% to 15% were seen once. Sample: PBMCs from blood, taken roughly 6 weeks after vaccination. The receptors derive from a man over 45 who received an inactivated influenza vaccine. CDR3s include the opening cysteine and the closing phenylalanine or tryptophan. Each record gives: D gene, clone size, J gene, V gene, CDR3 length, CDR3 DNA, CDR3 protein. D genes are given only for firm matches. Clone size is stated in some rows and not others, as once, few, many or a class when expanded.

>.|.|TRBJ2-7|TRBV2|14
TGTGCCAGCAGTATGAGGGGCCACTCCTACGAGCAGTACTTC
CASSMRGHSYEQYF
>.|.|TRBJ2-7|TRBV11-2|17
TGTGCCAGCAGCACCGTGGGTGTGGGTACTATCTCCTACGAGCAGTACTTC
CASSTVGVGTISYEQYF
>.|.|TRBJ2-5|TRBV4-1|15
TGCGCCAGCAGCCTTACTGCGGGGAGCCAAGAGACCCAGTACTTC
CASSLTAGSQETQYF
>.|few|TRBJ1-1|TRBV12-3/TRBV12-4|13
TGTGCCAGCAGTTTAGGGACACGTTTAGTGGCTTTCTTT
CASSLGTRLVAFF
>.|.|TRBJ2-7|TRBV15|15
TGTGCCACCAGCAGAGATGCCGGGAGTCAGTACGAGCAGTACTTC
CATSRDAGSQYEQYF
>TRBD2|.|TRBJ2-3|TRBV5-1|15
TGCGCCAGCAGCTTGGCTCTAGCGGTCACAGATACGCAGTATTTT
CASSLALAVTDTQYF
>.|few|TRBJ1-2|TRBV7-2|14
TGTGCCAGCAGCCCCGGAACGTCCGGCTATGGCTACACCTTC
CASSPGTSGYGYTF
>TRBD2|.|TRBJ2-5|TRBV7-9|16
TGTGCCAGCAGCTTATTTACTAGCGGGAGGCAAGAGACCCAGTACTTC
CASSLFTSGRQETQYF
>TRBD1|.|TRBJ2-2|TRBV29-1|14
TGCAGCGCCCGACAGGGCGTAAACACCGGGGAGCTGTTTTTT
CSARQGVNTGELFF
>.|.|TRBJ2-5|TRBV3-1|15
TGTGCCAGCAGCCAAGATGGGCAGGGGACGGAGACCCAGTACTTC
CASSQDGQGTETQYF
>.|many|TRBJ1-2|TRBV28|13
TGTGCCAGCAAATTAACTCAAACTTATGGCTACACCTTC
CASKLTQTYGYTF
>TRBD2|few|TRBJ2-2|TRBV6-2/TRBV6-3|17
TGTGCCAGCAGTTCCCTGACTAGCGGGAGGTACACCGGGGAGCTGTTTTTT
CASSSLTSGRYTGELFF
>.|few|TRBJ1-1|TRBV12-3/TRBV12-4|15
TGTGCCAGCAGTCACAGGAACCTCATGAACACTGAAGCTTTCTTT
CASSHRNLMNTEAFF
>.|few|TRBJ2-1|TRBV24-1|15
TGTGCCACCAGACCCGAGGGGGGGGCCTACAATGAGCAGTTCTTC
CATRPEGGAYNEQFF
>TRBD2|.|TRBJ2-3|TRBV15|15
TGTGCCACCAGTAGCAGGGGTAGCGGGGGGGCGGTGCTGTATTTT
CATSSRGSGGAVLYF
>TRBD1|few|TRBJ2-7|TRBV12-3/TRBV12-4|13
TGTGCCAGCAGGTACGGGACAGCCTACGAGCAGTACTTC
CASRYGTAYEQYF
>TRBD1|.|TRBJ2-7|TRBV9|15
TGTGCCAGCAGCGTAACCGGGACAGGGAATTACGAGCAGTACTTC
CASSVTGTGNYEQYF
>TRBD1|.|TRBJ2-7|TRBV28|14
TGTGCCAGCAGTGCGGACAGGGTACGCTACGAGCAGTACTTC
CASSADRVRYEQYF
>.|few|TRBJ2-5|TRBV20-1|12
TGCAGTGCTAGAACCGATTGGGAGACCCAGTACTTC
CSARTDWETQYF
>.|.|TRBJ2-2|TRBV6-5|11
TGTGCCAGCAGTCCCGGAGCGGAGCTGTTTTTT
CASSPGAELFF
>TRBD2|few|TRBJ2-1|TRBV29-1|18
TGCAGCGTTGAAGGGGGGACTAGCGGGAGAACGTCCTACAATGAGCAGTTCTTC
CSVEGGTSGRTSYNEQFF
>.|few|TRBJ2-3|TRBV19|12
TGTGCCAGTTCGGCCCCACGGAATACGCAGTATTTT
CASSAPRNTQYF
>.|many|TRBJ2-3|TRBV20-1|13
TGCAGTGCCGTTAACACGGGGGCAGATACGCAGTATTTT
CSAVNTGADTQYF
>.|.|TRBJ2-7|TRBV7-2|15
TGTGCCAGCAGCTTAGCGCGATTCGGGAGCTACGAGCAGTACTTC
CASSLARFGSYEQYF
>.|.|TRBJ2-4|TRBV4-1|17
TGCGCCAGCAGCCAAGAATCCGGCACCCTAGCCAAAAACATTCAGTACTTC
CASSQESGTLAKNIQYF
>TRBD2|.|TRBJ2-7|TRBV5-1|15
TGCGCCAGCAGCTCAAAGCGGGGAGCCTCCTACGAGCAGTACTTC
CASSSKRGASYEQYF
>.|few|TRBJ1-2|TRBV7-9|14
TGTGCCAGCAGCTTAGCGGGGCCAGGCTATGGCTACACCTTC
CASSLAGPGYGYTF
>.|few|TRBJ2-3|TRBV7-8|15
TGTGCCAGCAGCTTAGTCTTGCGGAGCACAGATACGCAGTATTTT
CASSLVLRSTDTQYF
>.|few|TRBJ1-2|TRBV20-1|11
TGCAGTGTTTCTAAGGGAGATGGCTACACCTTC
CSVSKGDGYTF
>TRBD2|.|TRBJ2-3|TRBV4-1|19
TGCGCCAGCAGCCAAGTTATGGTAGCGGGGGATTCTAGCACAGATACGCAGTATTTT
CASSQVMVAGDSSTDTQYF
>TRBD2|few|TRBJ2-7|TRBV5-1|15
TGCGCCAGCAGCTTGTCTAGCGGGAGGGGATACGAGCAGTACTTC
CASSLSSGRGYEQYF
>.|many|TRBJ2-7|TRBV13|12
TGTGCCAGCAGCTTGAAGTATAACGAGCAGTACTTC
CASSLKYNEQYF
>.|few|TRBJ2-1|TRBV10-1|12
TGCGCCAGCAGTGATAGACACAATGAGCAGTTCTTC
CASSDRHNEQFF
>.|few|TRBJ1-5|TRBV6-5|14
TGTGCCAGCAGTTACACCGGGACAAATCAGCCCCAGCATTTT
CASSYTGTNQPQHF
>TRBD2|few|TRBJ2-5|TRBV20-1|13
TGCAGTGCCGGGACTAGCGGGGCGGAGACCCAGTACTTC
CSAGTSGAETQYF
>.|few|TRBJ1-1|TRBV12-3/TRBV12-4|12
TGTGCCAGCACCCTAGGGGCGACTGAAGCTTTCTTT
CASTLGATEAFF
>.|.|TRBJ2-5|TRBV5-5|14
TGTGCCAGCAGCTTGGGGTCTAGGGATGAGACCCAGTACTTC
CASSLGSRDETQYF
>.|few|TRBJ2-7|TRBV20-1|14
TGCAGTGCTAGAGCCACAGGAACCCCGAACGAGCAGTACTTC
CSARATGTPNEQYF
>.|few|TRBJ2-2|TRBV7-2|13
TGTGCCAGCAGCCAAACTAGAACCGGGGAGCTGTTTTTT
CASSQTRTGELFF
>.|few|TRBJ2-5|TRBV12-3/TRBV12-4|14
TGTGCCAGCACCTTCCCGGGACGGCAAGAGACCCAGTACTTC
CASTFPGRQETQYF